Sequencing of this T cell receptor (beta chain) was carried out in a study of blood T cell repertoires in COVID-19. Study in general: The cDNA or gDNA used as material had been derived from T cells, B-cell-depleted T cells, or PBMCs.

Sequencing was performed with immunoSEQ multiplex PCR; in TCRdb, only in-frame clones are kept and a portion is missing. The table has about 200,000 clones, around 82% seen once; the top ten hold approximately 10%. Participants' reported clinical history set cohort assignment. Germline V gene data show CDR1 as SGHVS and CDR2 as FNYEAQ. Trimming cost V 2 bases and J 2 bases, with 9 bases left between them. This CDR3 spans 15 amino acids. Sequencing input: PBMCs or T cells enriched from blood (not recorded which). This clonotype was sampled from a man between 40 and 49 years old who had recovered from COVID-19. V usage is TRBV7-6 and J usage is TRBJ1-4; TRBD1 might be the D (5 bases). CDR3 nucleotide sequence: TGTGCCAGCAGCTTATATTCAGGGACTAATGAAAAACTGTTTTTT. It is translated as CASSLYSGTNEKLFF.